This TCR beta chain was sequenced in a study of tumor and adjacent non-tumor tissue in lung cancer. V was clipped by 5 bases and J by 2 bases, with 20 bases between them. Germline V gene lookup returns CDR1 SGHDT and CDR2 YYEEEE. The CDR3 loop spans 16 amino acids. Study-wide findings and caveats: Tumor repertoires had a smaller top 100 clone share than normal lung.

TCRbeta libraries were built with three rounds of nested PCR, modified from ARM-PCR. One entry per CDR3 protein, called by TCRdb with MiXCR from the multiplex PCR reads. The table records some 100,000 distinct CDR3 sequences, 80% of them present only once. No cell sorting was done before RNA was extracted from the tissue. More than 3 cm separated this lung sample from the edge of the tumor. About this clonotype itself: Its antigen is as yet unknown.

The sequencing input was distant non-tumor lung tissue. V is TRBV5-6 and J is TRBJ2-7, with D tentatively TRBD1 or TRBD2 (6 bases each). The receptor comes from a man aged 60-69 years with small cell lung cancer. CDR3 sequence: CASRRGVWVLTYEQYF. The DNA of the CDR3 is TGTGCCAGCAGGAGGGGGGTATGGGTCTTAACCTACGAGCAGTACTTC.